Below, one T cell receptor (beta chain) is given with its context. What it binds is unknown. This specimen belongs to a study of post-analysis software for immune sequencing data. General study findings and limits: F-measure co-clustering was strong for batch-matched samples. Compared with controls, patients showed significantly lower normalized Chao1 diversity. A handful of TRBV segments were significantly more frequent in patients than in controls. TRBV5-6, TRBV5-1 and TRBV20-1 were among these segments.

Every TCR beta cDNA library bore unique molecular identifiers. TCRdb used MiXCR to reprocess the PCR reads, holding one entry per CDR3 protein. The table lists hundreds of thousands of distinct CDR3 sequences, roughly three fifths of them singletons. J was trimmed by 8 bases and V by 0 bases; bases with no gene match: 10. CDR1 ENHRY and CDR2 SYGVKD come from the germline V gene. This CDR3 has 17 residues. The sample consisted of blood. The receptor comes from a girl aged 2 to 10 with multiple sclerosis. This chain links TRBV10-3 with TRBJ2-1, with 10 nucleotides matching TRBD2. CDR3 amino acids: CAISESTSGSGRDEQFF. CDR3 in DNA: TGTGCCATCAGTGAGTCGACTAGCGGGTCGGGCAGGGATGAGCAGTTCTTC.